A selection of T cell receptor beta chains follows, all from one sample in a study of CD8 T cells in ankylosing spondylitis. TCRdb redid the calling of the 5' RACE reads with MiXCR, one entry per CDR3 protein. The data show 40,000 or so distinct CDR3 sequences, with roughly 2.5% seen just once and 4.6% held by the top ten. The sequencing input was blood, either unsorted or a sorted T cell fraction (not recorded which). These receptors were collected from a male donor with ankylosing spondylitis or in good health (not recorded which). Each CDR3 is given with its conserved first and last residue. The order of the fields is clone size, D gene, V gene, J gene, CDR3 protein, CDR3 DNA. A D gene is named only where the DNA matches it firmly. Clone sizes are shown as how often the clone was seen (once, few, many) or a class if it is expanded.

many	NA	TRBV9	TRBJ1-3	CASSGDMGRNTIYF	TGTGCCAGCAGCGGGGACATGGGCCGGAACACCATATATTTT
many	NA	TRBV9	TRBJ2-1	CASSPQGENNEQFF	TGTGCCAGCAGCCCGCAGGGCGAGAACAATGAGCAGTTCTTC
many	TRBD2	TRBV9	TRBJ2-3	CASSATSGASTDTQYF	TGTGCCAGCAGCGCGACTAGCGGGGCTAGCACAGATACGCAGTATTTT
many	NA	TRBV9	TRBJ2-6	CASSVAVGGAGANILTF	TGTGCCAGCAGCGTAGCGGTGGGGGGGGCAGGGGCCAACATCCTGACTTTC
many	TRBD1	TRBV25-1	TRBJ2-5	CATEPDRGRGTETQYF	TGTGCCACCGAACCCGACAGGGGGCGAGGGACGGAGACCCAGTACTTC
many	NA	TRBV9	TRBJ2-1	CASSVEVSNEQFF	TGTGCCAGCAGCGTAGAGGTCAGCAATGAGCAGTTCTTC
many	NA	TRBV9	TRBJ2-5	CASSVGAYQETQYF	TGTGCCAGCAGCGTAGGTGCATACCAAGAGACCCAGTACTTC
many	NA	TRBV9	TRBJ2-2	CASSGRGQGTGELFF	TGTGCCAGCAGCGGGCGGGGCCAGGGCACCGGGGAGCTGTTTTTT
many	NA	TRBV9	TRBJ2-3	CASSTSSGPSQGSDTQYF	TGTGCCAGCAGCACTTCGTCAGGTCCCTCACAGGGTTCAGATACGCAGTATTTT
many	TRBD2	TRBV9	TRBJ2-2	CASSVEFRGGRYTGELFF	TGTGCCAGCAGCGTAGAGTTCCGTGGCGGGAGGTACACCGGGGAGCTGTTTTTT